This TCR beta chain was identified during a study of T cell clonality in common variable immunodeficiency. V lost 10 bases and J lost 4; bases outside the gene matches: 10. The germline V gene has CDR1 ENHRY and CDR2 SYGVKD. The CDR3 length is 13 residues. Here immunoSEQ multiplex PCR was the method, and the copy in TCRdb shows in-frame clones only, minus some. The data show tens of thousands of clones, with none appearing a single time. About this clone itself: The read terminates 3 residues before the CDR3 end, so the remaining end is supplied by the germline J gene.

Both groups were predominantly of Caucasian heritage. Input material: peripheral blood mononuclear cells. This receptor was obtained from a person aged 18 to 75 in good health. The chain employs TRBV10-3 and TRBJ2-7, with TRBD1 matching over 7 bases. This CDR3 reads CATQGGQDYEQYF. Partial CDR3 DNA: TGTGCCACTCAGGGCGGACAGGATTACGAG.